This TCR beta chain originates from a study of T cells expressing NK-cell markers (dated by TCRdb to 2018 to 2020). Turning to the overall study: Eight or nine donors provided sorted CD3+CD56+NKG2C+, CD3+CD56+NKG2C- and CD3+CD56-NKG2C+ T-cell subsets, whose TCR beta-chain repertoires were profiled. Randomly selected healthy volunteers, three men and five women, were used as the eight sequenced donors. Among the eight sequenced donors, seven were HCMV-seropositive and one was HCMV-seronegative. Libraries were sequenced as 2 x 150 bp reads on Illumina HiSeq 2000/2500, MiSeq or NextSeq.

A commercial ELISA kit detecting HCMV-specific IgG in serum was used to determine HCMV serostatus. Ficoll density gradient centrifugation was used to isolate peripheral blood mononuclear cells from blood. The germline V gene yields SQVTM for CDR1 and ANQGSEA for CDR2. The CDR3 spans 15 residues, from the cysteine through the phenylalanine. Only the protein is on record. In regard to this clonotype: Its cognate antigen has yet to be identified.

The sample was run on an Illumina HiSeq 2000. The TCR beta cDNA libraries were made using 5'RACE template switching, a step that added both a universal primer site and unique molecular identifiers. cDNA synthesis was primed from the TCR beta constant segment and was followed by two successive PCR amplification steps. In the original analysis: MIGEC handled demultiplexing of the reads and grouping by UMI, while MiTCR was used to assemble and quantify clonotypes. To exclude erroneous sequences, only TCR cDNA sequences supported by at least two reads were retained. Downstream repertoire analysis used the tcR package, and clonotypes were matched across fractions by CDR3 nucleotide sequence plus V segment. VDJmatch was used to annotate antigen specificity against VDJdb, with one amino acid substitution in CDR3 allowed. TCRdb reprocessed the public reads and reports one entry per CDR3 protein sequence, without DNA. The V and J calls and clone size are TCRdb's, not the authors'. The sample table gives 550,000 to 600,000 distinct CDR3 sequences. The ten top clones hold roughly 3.5% of the sample.

The full study reports these points: It remained unclear whether the expanded NKG2C-expressing T cell clones were specific for HCMV antigens. Those dominant clonotypes were again the most abundant among CD3+CD56-NKG2C+ cells in a handful of donors, at roughly 25-65%. For five or six donors, the dominant CD3+CD56+NKG2C+ clonotypes were among the top 10 CD8+ clonotypes and accounted for 1.0-7.0% of CD8+ T cells.

The sequenced sample was blood T cells: a sorted CD56 or NKG2C T cell subset, CD4+ or CD8+ T cells, or bulk PBMC T cells (not recorded which). The rearrangement joined TRBV29-1 to TRBJ2-3; TCRdb indicates TRBD1, and absent DNA this call remains unverified. The source is a man aged 18-30 years in good health. Donor details come from another sample of the same person, matched by shared clones. CDR3 protein: CSVPGGGPRGLTQYF.